This T cell receptor (beta chain) is drawn from a study of control samples from healthy donors and cancer patients. This clone appeared a few times. Germline V gene data show CDR1 as GTSNPN and CDR2 as SVGIG (reference sequence). Trimming took off 0 bases at V and 13 bases at J, with 16 bases between the two ends. The CDR3 length is 14 residues. The protocol was immunoSEQ multiplex PCR, while the TCRdb copy is restricted to in-frame clones and leaves out a portion. The sample gives 85,000 to 90,000 clones, over 65% of which show up once; less than 2.5% is in the top ten. The chain combines TRBV30 with TRBJ1-6; tentative D call: TRBD1 (6 bases). Material for sequencing was blood. The clonotype was recovered from a woman aged 35 to 49 in good health. CDR3 amino acids: CAWSVSQGLVPLHF. The CDR3 region has the DNA TGTGCCTGGAGTGTATCTCAGGGGTTGGTCCCCCTCCACTTT.